One and the same sample provided the 8 T cell receptor beta chains below, sequenced in a study of blood T cell repertoires in COVID-19. Sequenced by immunoSEQ multiplex PCR; TCRdb stores in-frame clones only, minus some. The sample consists of some 190,000 clones, around 81% of them appearing once. The specimen sequenced was peripheral blood. The source is a woman between 40 and 55 years old with COVID-19, enrolled during active disease.

V usage is TRBV12-5 and J usage is TRBJ2-5; 10 nucleotides line up with TRBD2. This CDR3 has 17 amino acids. The V segment lost 1 base and the J segment 1 base; nucleotides outside the gene matches: 6. Germline V gene data show CDR1 as LGHNT and CDR2 as FRNRAP. The CDR3, as DNA: TGTGCTAGTGGTTTGGGGCCTAGCGGGGGACCCCAAGAGACCCAGTACTTC. This encodes CASGLGPSGGPQETQYF.

This rearrangement joins TRBV18 to TRBJ2-3; the match to TRBD2 covers 9 bases. The CDR3 has 15 residues. CDR1 and CDR2 from the germline V gene are KGHSH and LQKENI. V lost 3 bases and J lost 1; bases outside the gene matches: 2. The CDR3 DNA reads TGTGCCAGCTCACCCGAGCGGGGGGGCACAGATACGCAGTATTTT. It specifies CASSPERGGTDTQYF.

The CDR3 loop is CASSGQALDNSPLHF. The CDR3 nucleotides read TGTGCCAGCAGTGGACAGGCTTTAGATAATTCACCCCTCCACTTT. The rearrangement uses TRBV2 and TRBJ1-6, with D perhaps matching TRBD1 (6 bases). This CDR3 region has 15 residues. Trimming stripped 4 bases from V and 5 bases from J, with 12 bases between. Germline V gene data show CDR1 as SNHLY and CDR2 as FYNNEI.

This chain uses TRBV2 with TRBJ2-5; 7 positions agree with TRBD2. This CDR3 spans 14 amino acids. Trimming took 6 bases from V and 0 from J; bases not matched to a gene: 4. Germline V lookup: CDR1 SNHLY, CDR2 FYNNEI. The CDR3 sequence is CASSGSGYQETQYF. CDR3 coding DNA: TGTGCCAGCAGCGGTAGCGGGTACCAAGAGACCCAGTACTTC.

The genes are TRBV14 and TRBJ1-6; 9 bases map to TRBD1. The CDR3 has 15 amino acids. V was clipped by 6 bases and J by 7 bases; unmatched bases: 7. Germline V gene lookup returns CDR1 SGHDN and CDR2 FVKESK. CDR3 sequence (DNA): TGTGCCAGCAGAGATGGGACAGGGAGAAATTCACCCCTCCACTTT. This sequence encodes CASRDGTGRNSPLHF. Looking up the rest from reference TRBV14 and TRBJ1-6 gives the full variable domain: EAGVTQFPSHSVIEKGQTVTLRCDPISGHDNLYWYRRVMGKEIKFLLHFVKESKQDESGMPNNRFLAERTGGTYSTLKVQPAELEDSGVYFCASRDGTGRNSPLHFGNGTRLTVT.

V usage is TRBV27 and J usage is TRBJ2-3; 7 positions agree with TRBD2. The V gene end was trimmed by 4 bases and the J gene end by 4 bases; junction bases not matched to a gene: 5. The CDR3 has 14 amino acids. From germline, CDR1 is MNHEY and CDR2 SMNVEV (reference sequence). CDR3 coding DNA: TGTGCCAGCAGTTACAGCGGGGTGGCAGATACGCAGTATTTT. This codes for CASSYSGVADTQYF.

The chain recombines TRBV2 with TRBJ1-2, with a possible D match to TRBD1 (6 bases). CDR1 and CDR2 (germline): SNHLY, FYNNEI. V was pared by 8 bases and J by 4 bases, with 20 bases between. The CDR3 extends over 15 amino acids. The CDR3 region is CASSLKGGAGYGYTF. Written as DNA, the CDR3 is TGTGCCAGCTCCCTCAAAGGGGGGGCGGGCTATGGCTACACCTTC.

The rearrangement links TRBV15 to TRBJ2-7; 7 nucleotides agree with TRBD2. In germline, CDR1 is LNHNV, CDR2 YYDKDF (reference sequence). CDR3 size: 13 residues. V shed 5 bases, J shed 3 bases, and the junction held 4 bases outside the gene matches. This CDR3 reads CATSGDYNYEQYF. In nucleotides, the CDR3 is TGTGCCACCAGCGGGGACTACAACTACGAGCAGTACTTC. Full variable domain (rest looked up from reference TRBV15 and TRBJ2-7): DAMVIQNPRYQVTQFGKPVTLSCSQTLNHNVMYWYQQKSSQAPKLLFHYYDKDFNNEADTPDNFQSRRPNTSFCFLDIRSPGLGDTAMYLCATSGDYNYEQYFGPGTRLTVT.